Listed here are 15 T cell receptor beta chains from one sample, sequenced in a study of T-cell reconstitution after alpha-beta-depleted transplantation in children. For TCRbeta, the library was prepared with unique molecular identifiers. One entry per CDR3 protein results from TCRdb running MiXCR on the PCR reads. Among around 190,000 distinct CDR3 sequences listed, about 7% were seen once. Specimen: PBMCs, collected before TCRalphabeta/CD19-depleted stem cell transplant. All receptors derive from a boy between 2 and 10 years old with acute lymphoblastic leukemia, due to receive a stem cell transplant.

CDR3 coding DNA: TGTGCCAGTCGGAGGCGGTACTCTGGGGCCAACGTCCTGACTTTC. Encoded protein: CASRRRYSGANVLTF. This rearrangement joins TRBV19 to TRBJ2-6, with a tentative D call TRBD2 (5 bases). V was trimmed by 8 bases and J by 0 bases, leaving 11 bases between them. The CDR3 consists of 15 residues. Germline CDR1 and CDR2: LNHDA and SQIVND (reference sequence).

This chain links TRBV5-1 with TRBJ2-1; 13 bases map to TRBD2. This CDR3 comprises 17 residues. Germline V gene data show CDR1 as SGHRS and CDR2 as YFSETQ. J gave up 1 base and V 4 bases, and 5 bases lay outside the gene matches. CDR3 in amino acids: CASSKGTSGKSYNEQFF. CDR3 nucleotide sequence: TGCGCCAGCAGCAAGGGGACTAGCGGGAAATCCTACAATGAGCAGTTCTTC.

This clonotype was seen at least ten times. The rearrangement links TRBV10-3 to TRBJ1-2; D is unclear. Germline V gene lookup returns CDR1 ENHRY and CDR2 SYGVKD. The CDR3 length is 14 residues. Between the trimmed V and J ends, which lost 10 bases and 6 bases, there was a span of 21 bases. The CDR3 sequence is CATHTTIAGHGYTF. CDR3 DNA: TGTGCCACCCACACGACCATCGCCGGGCATGGCTACACCTTC.

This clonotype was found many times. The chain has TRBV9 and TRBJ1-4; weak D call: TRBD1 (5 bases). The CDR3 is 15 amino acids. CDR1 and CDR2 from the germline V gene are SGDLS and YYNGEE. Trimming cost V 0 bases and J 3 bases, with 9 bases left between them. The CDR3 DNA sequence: TGTGCCAGCAGCGTAGCGGGGACTCCTAATGAAAAACTGTTTTTT. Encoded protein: CASSVAGTPNEKLFF. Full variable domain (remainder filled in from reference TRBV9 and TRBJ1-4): DSGVTQTPKHLITATGQRVTLRCSPRSGDLSVYWYQQSLDQGLQFLIQYYNGEERAKGNILERFSAQQFPDLHSELNLSSLELGDSALYFCASSVAGTPNEKLFFGSGTQLSVL.

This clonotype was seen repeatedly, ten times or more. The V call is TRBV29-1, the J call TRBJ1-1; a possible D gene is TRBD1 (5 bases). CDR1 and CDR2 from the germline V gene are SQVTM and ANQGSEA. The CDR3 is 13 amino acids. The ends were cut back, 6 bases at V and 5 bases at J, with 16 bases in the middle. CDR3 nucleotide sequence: TGCAGCGTGGCCCAGGGCGGTGGGACTGAAGCTTTCTTT. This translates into CSVAQGGGTEAFF. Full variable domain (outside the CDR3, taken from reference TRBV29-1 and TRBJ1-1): SAVISQKPSRDICQRGTSLTIQCQVDSQVTMMFWYRQQPGQSLTLIATANQGSEATYESGFVIDKFPISRPNLTFSTLTVSNMSPEDSSIYLCSVAQGGGTEAFFGQGTRLTVV.

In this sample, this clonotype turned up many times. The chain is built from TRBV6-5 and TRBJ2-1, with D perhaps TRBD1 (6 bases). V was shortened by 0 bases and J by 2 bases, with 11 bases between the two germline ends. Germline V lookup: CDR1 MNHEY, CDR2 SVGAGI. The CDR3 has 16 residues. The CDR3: CASSYSRGHPYNEQFF. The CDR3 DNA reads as TGTGCCAGCAGTTACTCACGGGGACACCCCTACAATGAGCAGTTCTTC.

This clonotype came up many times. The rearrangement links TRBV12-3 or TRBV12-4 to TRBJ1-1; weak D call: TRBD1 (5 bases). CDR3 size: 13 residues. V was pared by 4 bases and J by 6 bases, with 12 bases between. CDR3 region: CASSSPGKPEAFF. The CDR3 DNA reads TGTGCCAGCAGTTCCCCAGGGAAACCTGAAGCTTTCTTT.

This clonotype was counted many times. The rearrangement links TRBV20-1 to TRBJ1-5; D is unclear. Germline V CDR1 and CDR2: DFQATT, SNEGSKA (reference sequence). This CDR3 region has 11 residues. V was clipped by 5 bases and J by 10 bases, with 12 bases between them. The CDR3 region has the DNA TGCAGTGCTGTGGGCAGCCAACCCCAGCATTTT. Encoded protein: CSAVGSQPQHF.

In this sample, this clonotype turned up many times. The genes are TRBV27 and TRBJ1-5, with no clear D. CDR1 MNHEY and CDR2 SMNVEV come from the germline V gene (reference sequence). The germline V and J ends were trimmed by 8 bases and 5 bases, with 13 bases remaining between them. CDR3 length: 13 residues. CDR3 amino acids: CASSFLADQPQHF. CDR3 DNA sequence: TGTGCCAGCTCCTTCCTCGCGGATCAGCCCCAGCATTTT.

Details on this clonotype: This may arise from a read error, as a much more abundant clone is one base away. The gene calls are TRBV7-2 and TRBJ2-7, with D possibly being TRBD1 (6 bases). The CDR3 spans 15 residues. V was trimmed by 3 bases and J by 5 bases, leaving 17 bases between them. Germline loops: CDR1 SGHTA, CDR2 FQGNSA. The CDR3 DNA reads TGTGCCAGCAGCTTGTCGACAGGCTCTTCCGACGAGCAGTACTTC. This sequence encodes CASSLSTGSSDEQYF.

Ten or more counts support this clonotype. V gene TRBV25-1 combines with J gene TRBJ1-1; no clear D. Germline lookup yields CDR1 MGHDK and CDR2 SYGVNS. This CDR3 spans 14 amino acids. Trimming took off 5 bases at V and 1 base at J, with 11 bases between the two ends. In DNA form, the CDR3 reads TGTGCCAGCAGTCCGCTAGACGGGAACACTGAAGCTTTCTTT. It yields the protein CASSPLDGNTEAFF.

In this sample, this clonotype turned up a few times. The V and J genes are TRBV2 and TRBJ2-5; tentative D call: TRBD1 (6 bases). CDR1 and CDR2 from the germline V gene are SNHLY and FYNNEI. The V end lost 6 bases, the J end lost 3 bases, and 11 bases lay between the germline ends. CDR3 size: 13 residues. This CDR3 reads CASRRGIEETQYF. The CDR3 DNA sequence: TGTGCCAGCAGGAGGGGGATCGAAGAGACCCAGTACTTC.

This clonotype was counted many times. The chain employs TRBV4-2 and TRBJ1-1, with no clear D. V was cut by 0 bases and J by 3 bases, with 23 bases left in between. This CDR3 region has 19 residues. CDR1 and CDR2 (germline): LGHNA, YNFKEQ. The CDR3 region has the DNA TGTGCCAGCAGCCAAGATGGCCGGCGCGAGGGTTTGAGTCACACTGAAGCTTTCTTT. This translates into CASSQDGRREGLSHTEAFF.

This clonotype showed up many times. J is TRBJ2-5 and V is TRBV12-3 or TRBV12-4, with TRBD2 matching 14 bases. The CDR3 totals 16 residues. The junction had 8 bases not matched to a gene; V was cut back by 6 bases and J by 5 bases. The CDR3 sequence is CASSLGLAGGGETQYF. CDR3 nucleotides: TGTGCCAGCAGCCTCGGACTAGCGGGGGGCGGGGAGACCCAGTACTTC.

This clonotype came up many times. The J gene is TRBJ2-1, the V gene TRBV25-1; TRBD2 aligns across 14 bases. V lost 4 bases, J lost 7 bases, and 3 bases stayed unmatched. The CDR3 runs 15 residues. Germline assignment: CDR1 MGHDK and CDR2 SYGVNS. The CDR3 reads CASSGGTSGRNEQFF. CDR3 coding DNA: TGTGCCAGCAGTGGGGGGACTAGCGGGAGAAATGAGCAGTTCTTC. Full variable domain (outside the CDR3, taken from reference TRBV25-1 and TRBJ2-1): EADIYQTPRYLVIGTGKKITLECSQTMGHDKMYWYQQDPGMELHLIHYSYGVNSTEKGDLSSESTVSRIRTEHFPLTLESARPSHTSQYLCASSGGTSGRNEQFFGPGTRLTVL.